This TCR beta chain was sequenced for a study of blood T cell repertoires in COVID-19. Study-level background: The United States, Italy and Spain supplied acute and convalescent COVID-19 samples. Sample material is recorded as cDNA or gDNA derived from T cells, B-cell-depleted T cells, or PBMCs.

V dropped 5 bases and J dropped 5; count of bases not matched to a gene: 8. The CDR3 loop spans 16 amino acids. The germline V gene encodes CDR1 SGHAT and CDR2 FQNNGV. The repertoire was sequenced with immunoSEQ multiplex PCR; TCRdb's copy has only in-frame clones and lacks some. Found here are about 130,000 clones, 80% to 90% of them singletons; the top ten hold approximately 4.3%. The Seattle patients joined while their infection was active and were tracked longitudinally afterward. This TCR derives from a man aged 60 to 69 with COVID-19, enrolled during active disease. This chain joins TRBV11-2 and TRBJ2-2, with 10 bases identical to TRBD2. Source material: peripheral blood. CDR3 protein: CASSLRTSGLTGELFF. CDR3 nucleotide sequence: TGTGCCAGCAGCCTAAGGACTAGCGGATTAACCGGGGAGCTGTTTTTT.